This T cell receptor beta chain came from a study of cytomegalovirus exposure and HLA in healthy donors. Though nominally healthy at sampling, donors likely had unrecorded immune exposures. Findings and limits, study-wide: Later genetic work tied a missense DCLRE1C variant to beta-chain V and J trimming.

CDR1 and CDR2 from the germline V gene are SEHNR and FQNEAQ (reference sequence). This CDR3 has 15 residues. The J segment lost 6 bases and the V segment lost 2 bases, leaving 7 bases of the junction unmatched. Remarks on this clone: Antigen unknown.

PCR was performed using 60 Vbeta and 13 Jbeta primers. Using immunoSEQ multiplex PCR, the repertoire was profiled, and TCRdb retains in-frame clones only, with some absent. The sample records about 120,000 clones, about three quarters being singletons. The sample was PBMCs. The clonotype originates from a woman aged 60-75 years in good health and CMV-seropositive. V is TRBV7-9 and J is TRBJ1-1, with 9 bases lining up with TRBD1. Written as DNA, the CDR3 is TGTGCCAGCAGCTTAACCCCGGGACAGGGTTCTGAAGCTTTCTTT. Translation gives CASSLTPGQGSEAFF.